This entry concerns a single TCR beta chain. The data were taken from a study of cytomegalovirus exposure and HLA in healthy donors. Researchers ran the PCR with 60 Vbeta and 13 Jbeta primers. Profiling relied on immunoSEQ multiplex PCR, and the TCRdb table lists in-frame clones only, not all of them. The table records more than 80,000 clones, 71% of them present only once. The CDR3 is 16 residues long. CDR1 is SGHTA and CDR2 is FQGNSA in the germline V gene. The ends lost 3 bases at V and 4 bases at J; junction bases unmatched: 9. The chain couples TRBV7-2 to TRBJ2-3; TRBD2 aligns across 8 bases. This TCR was sampled from a female donor in good health and CMV-seronegative. The specimen was PBMCs. Here the CDR3 reads CASSFAGTRGADTQYF. CDR3 in DNA: TGTGCCAGCAGCTTCGCCGGGACTAGAGGGGCAGATACGCAGTATTTT.